The present TCR beta chain was sequenced within a study of type 1 regulatory T cells. Study-wide context: An in vitro protocol generated T-allo10, a Tr1-enriched, alloantigen-specific CD4 T cell product. Study-wide findings and caveats: Compared with non-type 1 regulatory T cells, type 1 regulatory T cells showed a more restricted TCR repertoire.

In TCRdb, the reads were re-called with MiXCR into one record per CDR3 protein. The sample gives just under 65,000 distinct CDR3 sequences, 45% to 50% of which show up once; about 2% is in the top ten. Trimming removed 4 bases from V and 1 base from J, with 9 bases in between. The CDR3 runs 14 residues. Germline V lookup: CDR1 SGHNT, CDR2 YYREEE (reference sequence). As for this clonotype: The target antigen is unknown.

Input material: cultured non-Tr1 T cells, either the whole culture or a sorted T cell fraction (not recorded which). The V and J genes are TRBV5-4 and TRBJ1-5, with TRBD1 as a possible D gene (5 bases). The sequence derives from a human donor in good health. The CDR3 DNA is TGTGCCAGCAGCCCGGGACCGAGCAATCAGCCCCAGCATTTT. Translating it yields CASSPGPSNQPQHF.